These 21 T cell receptor beta chains were sequenced from one sample in a study of blood T cell repertoires in COVID-19. The repertoire was sequenced with immunoSEQ multiplex PCR; TCRdb's copy has only in-frame clones and lacks some. The sample has about 140,000 clones, approximately 80% seen once. Sequencing was done on a sample of PBMCs or T cells enriched from blood (not recorded which). Receptor source: a man aged 65-85 years who had been exposed to COVID-19.

The V call is TRBV18, the J call TRBJ1-1, with D hard to call. The CDR3 is 13 residues long. Per germline, CDR1 KGHSH and CDR2 LQKENI. V was cut by 0 bases and J by 5 bases, with 7 bases left in between. CDR3 sequence: CASSPPQLTEAFF. The DNA of the CDR3 is TGTGCCAGCTCACCACCGCAGTTGACTGAAGCTTTCTTT.

The chain couples TRBV28 to TRBJ1-5, with TRBD1 as a possible D gene (6 bases). This CDR3 is built from 19 residues. The germline CDR1 and CDR2 sequences are MDHEN and SYDVKM. Trimming removed 3 bases at V and 2 bases at J, with 23 bases between. The CDR3 region has the DNA TGTGCCAGCAGTTTGAAGCTCTGGTCAGGGGCTGGGGGCAATCAGCCCCAGCATTTT. Translating gives CASSLKLWSGAGGNQPQHF.

CDR3 amino acids: CASSYWAGEQYF. DNA for the CDR3: TGTGCCAGCAGTTACTGGGCGGGAGAGCAGTACTTC. The gene calls are TRBV6-2 or TRBV6-3 and TRBJ2-7; possibly TRBD2 for D (6 bases). Trimming took 1 base from V and 7 from J, leaving 8 bases between them. CDR1 MNHEY and CDR2 SVGEGT come from the germline V gene. The CDR3 covers 12 residues.

The chain couples TRBV5-5 to TRBJ2-7, with 9 positions matching TRBD1. The CDR3 totals 16 residues. The germline gives CDR1 SGHKS, CDR2 YYEKEE (reference sequence). Unmatched junction bases numbered 9, after V lost 4 bases and J lost 1 base. The CDR3 DNA sequence: TGTGCCAGCAGCCCCACCGGGACAGGGCTATCCTACGAGCAGTACTTC. This codes for CASSPTGTGLSYEQYF.

This CDR3 is CASSFQDGVGSYEQYF. As DNA, the CDR3 is TGTGCCAGCAGCTTTCAGGACGGGGTGGGTTCCTACGAGCAGTACTTC. The V call is TRBV7-9, the J call TRBJ2-7; D is possibly TRBD2 (5 bases). V lost 3 bases to trimming and J lost 1 base, with 16 bases between them. Germline V gene data show CDR1 as SEHNR and CDR2 as FQNEAQ (reference sequence). The CDR3 is 16 amino acids. Full variable domain (rest looked up from reference TRBV7-9 and TRBJ2-7): DTGVSQNPRHKITKRGQNVTFRCDPISEHNRLYWYRQTLGQGPEFLTYFQNEAQLEKSRLLSDRFSAERPKGSFSTLEIQRTEQGDSAMYLCASSFQDGVGSYEQYFGPGTRLTVT.

This clone was found a few times. The J gene is TRBJ2-7, the V gene TRBV6-7; 9 bases match TRBD2. TRBV6-7 is noted as an ORF with a role that remains uncertain. The CDR3 spans 17 residues. The V segment lost 2 bases and the J segment 5 bases; nucleotides outside the gene matches: 13. As DNA, the CDR3 is TGTGCCAGCAGTTACCCTTTTACGCGGGGGGGCCGGGACGAGCAGTACTTC. Translating it yields CASSYPFTRGGRDEQYF.

This clone was recorded only once. This sequence joins TRBV4-1 and TRBJ2-1, with D possibly being TRBD2 (6 bases). V lost 4 bases to trimming and J lost 0 bases, with 16 bases between them. Germline V CDR1 and CDR2: MGHRA, YSYEKL. The CDR3 covers 17 residues. The CDR3 DNA reads as TGCGCCAGCAGCCGCTTCTTAGCGGAGAGCTCCTACAATGAGCAGTTCTTC. Protein sequence: CASSRFLAESSYNEQFF.

The chain employs TRBV2 and TRBJ1-5; 8 bases line up with TRBD1. After removal of 5 bases from V and 0 bases from J, the junction contained 3 bases not matched to a gene. This CDR3 has 15 residues. Germline CDR1 SNHLY, CDR2 FYNNEI. In DNA form, the CDR3 reads TGTGCCAGCAGTCCCGACAGGGGTAGCAATCAGCCCCAGCATTTT. Amino acids: CASSPDRGSNQPQHF.

V usage is TRBV4-3 and J usage is TRBJ2-7, with 8 bases matching TRBD1. The germline CDR1 and CDR2 sequences are LGHNA and YSLEER. The CDR3 is 14 residues long. V lost 3 bases, J lost 0 bases, and 1 base stayed unmatched. The CDR3, as DNA: TGCGCCAGCAGCCAGGGACAGGTCTCCTACGAGCAGTACTTC. It encodes CASSQGQVSYEQYF.

Points on this clone: Other DNA sequences of this sample code for an identical CDR3. V is TRBV18 and J is TRBJ1-5; possible D gene TRBD1, 5 bases. Germline CDR1 and CDR2: KGHSH and LQKENI. V was trimmed by 2 bases and J by 5 bases, leaving 7 bases between them. The CDR3 loop spans 13 amino acids. The chain's CDR3 is CASSPAGDQPQHF. The CDR3 DNA reads TGTGCCAGCTCACCAGCGGGGGATCAGCCCCAGCATTTT.

V and J are TRBV28 and TRBJ2-1; TRBD2 agrees at 8 bases. CDR3 length: 15 amino acids. Germline V gene sequence: CDR1 MDHEN, CDR2 SYDVKM. J was trimmed by 2 bases and V by 6 bases; bases with no gene match: 6. In DNA form, the CDR3 reads TGTGCCAGCAGCCGCGGGGGGCAGGCCTACAATGAGCAGTTCTTC. This codes for CASSRGGQAYNEQFF.

This chain connects TRBV7-9 to TRBJ2-2; the match to TRBD2 covers 14 bases. The CDR3 has 19 amino acids. Unmatched junction bases numbered 9, after V lost 5 bases and J lost 1 base. The V gene's germline CDR1 is SEHNR and CDR2 FQNEAQ (reference sequence). This chain's CDR3 is CASSVDGLAGGLNTGELFF. In DNA, the CDR3 is TGTGCCAGCAGCGTAGACGGACTAGCGGGGGGATTGAACACCGGGGAGCTGTTTTTT.

The gene calls are TRBV5-1 and TRBJ2-7; 9 bases match TRBD2. CDR3 length: 17 residues. V trimming: 3 bases; J trimming: 4 bases; junction bases outside the gene matches: 14. Germline CDR1 is SGHRS and CDR2 is YFSETQ. The CDR3 sequence is CASSSYPITSGPYEQYF. DNA for the CDR3: TGCGCCAGCAGCTCCTATCCGATTACTAGCGGGCCTTACGAGCAGTACTTC. The full variable domain, in which reference TRBV5-1 and TRBJ2-7 provide the parts outside the CDR3, is KAGVTQTPRYLIKTRGQQVTLSCSPISGHRSVSWYQQTPGQGLQFLFEYFSETQRNKGNFPGRFSGRQFSNSRSEMNVSTLELGDSALYLCASSSYPITSGPYEQYFGPGTRLTVT.

The chain uses TRBV12-3 or TRBV12-4 and TRBJ1-2; no reliable D call. The CDR3 totals 13 residues. V lost 7 bases and J 4 bases, leaving 13 bases between the germline ends. The CDR3 sequence is CASTPTEFYGYTF. The CDR3 coding sequence is TGTGCCAGCACCCCGACTGAATTCTATGGCTACACCTTC.

The chain has TRBV5-1 and TRBJ1-6; D remains unclear. The CDR3 length is 12 residues. Trimming took 4 bases from V and 8 from J, leaving 7 bases between them. Germline loops: CDR1 SGHRS, CDR2 YFSETQ. The CDR3 coding sequence is TGCGCCAGCAGCCCCCCGGATTCACCCCTCCACTTT. Translating it yields CASSPPDSPLHF. Filled out from reference TRBV5-1 and TRBJ1-6, the complete variable domain reads KAGVTQTPRYLIKTRGQQVTLSCSPISGHRSVSWYQQTPGQGLQFLFEYFSETQRNKGNFPGRFSGRQFSNSRSEMNVSTLELGDSALYLCASSPPDSPLHFGNGTRLTVT.

This sequence joins TRBV18 and TRBJ2-1; TRBD2 aligns across 9 bases. With V trimmed by 3 bases and J by 7 bases, 16 bases remained unmatched. Germline V CDR1 and CDR2: KGHSH, LQKENI. The CDR3 is 18 amino acids. CDR3 sequence (DNA): TGTGCCAGCTCACCTCTAATAGGGAGCGGGGGGAGAGGAAATGAGCAGTTCTTC. Translated: CASSPLIGSGGRGNEQFF.

This chain joins TRBV4-1 and TRBJ1-5, with 7 bases that match TRBD1. Per germline, CDR1 MGHRA and CDR2 YSYEKL. This CDR3 contains 14 residues. V was clipped by 1 base and J by 4 bases; unmatched bases: 1. CDR3 sequence (DNA): TGCGCCAGCAGCCAAGGGACAGGTAATCAGCCCCAGCATTTT. It specifies CASSQGTGNQPQHF.

This clone was seen once. This rearrangement joins TRBV7-8 to TRBJ2-7, with TRBD2 matching over 10 bases. The CDR3 totals 17 residues. Germline V CDR1 and CDR2: SGHVS, FQNEAQ. Trimming cost V 1 base and J 5 bases; bases outside gene matches: 11. For the CDR3, the DNA is TGTGCCAGCAGCTTAGATCTTAGGACTAGCGGAGTCCACGAGCAGTACTTC. Amino acid sequence: CASSLDLRTSGVHEQYF.

The genes are TRBV6-2 or TRBV6-3 and TRBJ2-5, with 10 positions matching TRBD1. Germline V gives CDR1 MNHEY, CDR2 SVGEGT. J lost 4 bases, V lost 6 bases, and 8 bases had no gene match. This CDR3 comprises 15 residues. CDR3 residues: CASSDQTGGRETQYF. The DNA for the CDR3 is TGTGCCAGCAGCGATCAGACAGGGGGCAGAGAGACCCAGTACTTC.

This chain connects TRBV5-1 to TRBJ1-3; no definite D call. The V end was cut by 0 bases, the J end by 0 bases, with 10 bases between. Germline lookup yields CDR1 SGHRS and CDR2 YFSETQ. The CDR3 totals 16 residues. DNA for the CDR3: TGCGCCAGCAGCTTGGAAAGTAGATACTCTGGAAACACCATATATTTT. Translating it yields CASSLESRYSGNTIYF.

The chain employs TRBV11-2 and TRBJ2-1, with 7 positions matching TRBD2. The CDR3 consists of 16 residues. Germline V gene sequence: CDR1 SGHAT, CDR2 FQNNGV. The junction had 14 bases not matched to a gene; V was cut back by 2 bases and J by 10 bases. The CDR3 region has the DNA TGTGCCAGCAGCTTAATTAGCGGGTGGGACCGCGACGAGCAGTTCTTC. This codes for CASSLISGWDRDEQFF.